The 21 T cell receptor beta chains below were found in one sample sequenced in a study of blood T cell repertoires in COVID-19. Profiling relied on immunoSEQ multiplex PCR, and the TCRdb table lists in-frame clones only, not all of them. The sample lists 100,000 or so clones, 75% to 95% seen once, with 3% to 4.5% in the top ten. Material for sequencing was peripheral blood. Receptors originate from a woman aged 45-65 years in a cohort sampled during active COVID-19.

The chain employs TRBV7-3 and TRBJ1-2; no clear D. V was cut by 0 bases and J by 1 base, with 6 bases left in between. The CDR3 spans 14 residues. Germline lookup yields CDR1 SGHTA and CDR2 FQGTGA. CDR3 region: CASSLTPVNYGYTF. The CDR3 DNA follows: TGTGCCAGCAGCTTAACCCCGGTTAACTATGGCTACACCTTC.

This chain uses TRBV7-3 with TRBJ2-1; TRBD2 matches 10 bases. Germline CDR1 reads SGHTA; CDR2 reads FQGTGA. The CDR3 runs 16 residues. J was trimmed by 4 bases and V by 5 bases; bases with no gene match: 8. The CDR3 is CASSPVALAGYNEQFF. In DNA, the CDR3 is TGTGCCAGCAGCCCCGTGGCACTAGCGGGGTACAATGAGCAGTTCTTC.

This chain connects TRBV10-3 to TRBJ2-6; D is ambiguous. V dropped 6 bases and J dropped 0 bases, with 9 bases sitting between them. Germline CDR1 reads ENHRY; CDR2 reads SYGVKD. This CDR3 region has 15 residues. CDR3 loop: CAISPSGSGANVLTF. CDR3 DNA sequence: TGTGCCATCAGCCCGTCGGGCTCTGGGGCCAACGTCCTGACTTTC.

This rearrangement joins TRBV28 to TRBJ1-3; tentatively, D is TRBD1 (6 bases). The CDR3 length is 14 residues. Germline CDR1 reads MDHEN; CDR2 reads SYDVKM. Trimming left V 7 bases short and J 4 bases short, with 14 bases between. The CDR3 DNA sequence: TGTGCCAGCACCCCCGGACAGATCGGAAACACCATATATTTT. Translating gives CASTPGQIGNTIYF.

The chain uses TRBV7-2 and TRBJ2-1; no reliable D call. There are 16 residues in the CDR3. Germline V gene sequence: CDR1 SGHTA, CDR2 FQGNSA. V dropped 5 bases and J dropped 3 bases, with 17 bases sitting between them. CDR3 nucleotides: TGTGCCAGCAGCCCGTTTCGCGATCACTTCTACAATGAGCAGTTCTTC. Residues: CASSPFRDHFYNEQFF. Combining the CDR3 with reference TRBV7-2 and TRBJ2-1 gives the whole variable domain GAGVSQSPSNKVTEKGKDVELRCDPISGHTALYWYRQSLGQGLEFLIYFQGNSAPDKSGLPSDRFSAERTGGSVSTLTIQRTQQEDSAVYLCASSPFRDHFYNEQFFGPGTRLTVL.

The chain joins TRBV4-1 to TRBJ1-1; perhaps TRBD1 as D (6 bases). V was trimmed by 1 base and J by 1 base, leaving 10 bases between them. The germline CDR1 and CDR2 sequences are MGHRA and YSYEKL. The CDR3 is 15 residues long. The CDR3 sequence is CASSQGSRGNTEAFF. CDR3 in DNA: TGCGCCAGCAGCCAAGGTAGCAGGGGGAACACTGAAGCTTTCTTT.

A few counts support this clone. The chain recombines TRBV6-2 or TRBV6-3 with TRBJ2-7; D is possibly TRBD1 (5 bases). This CDR3 is 15 amino acids long. Trimming removed 1 base from V and 4 bases from J, with 14 bases in between. Germline-derived CDR1 and CDR2 are MNHEY and SVGEGT. CDR3 protein: CASSYWGSSLYEQYF. In DNA, the CDR3 is TGTGCCAGCAGTTACTGGGGCAGTAGTTTATACGAGCAGTACTTC.

The chain combines TRBV7-2 with TRBJ2-1; D unclear. Trimming cost V 2 bases and J 7 bases, with 12 bases left between them. Germline values: CDR1 SGHTA, CDR2 FQGNSA. This CDR3 region has 14 residues. The CDR3 protein is CASSLIKPRNEQFF. The CDR3 nucleotides read TGTGCCAGCAGCTTAATCAAACCTAGGAATGAGCAGTTCTTC. The whole variable domain, remainder taken from reference TRBV7-2 and TRBJ2-1, is GAGVSQSPSNKVTEKGKDVELRCDPISGHTALYWYRQSLGQGLEFLIYFQGNSAPDKSGLPSDRFSAERTGGSVSTLTIQRTQQEDSAVYLCASSLIKPRNEQFFGPGTRLTVL.

The rearrangement joins TRBV6-2 or TRBV6-3 to TRBJ2-1, with 9 bases that match TRBD2. The V and J ends lost 4 bases and 0 bases, in that order; junction bases with no gene match: 16. Germline V gene sequence: CDR1 MNHEY, CDR2 SVGEGT. This CDR3 has 20 residues. The DNA of the CDR3 is TGTGCCAGCAGTTCTCAGGGTTTTGCGGGAGGGCCGAGCTCCTACAATGAGCAGTTCTTC. This codes for CASSSQGFAGGPSSYNEQFF.

This clone appeared a single time. The rearrangement links TRBV5-6 to TRBJ2-5; D is possibly TRBD2 (5 bases). The V end was cut by 0 bases, the J end by 7 bases, with 13 bases between. The CDR3 contains 14 residues. CDR1 is SGHDT, CDR2 YYEEEE, per germline. The CDR3 DNA follows: TGTGCCAGCAGCTTGGGGAGGTCAGTCCGGACCCAGTACTTC. The encoded protein is CASSLGRSVRTQYF. The whole variable domain, filled in from reference TRBV5-6 and TRBJ2-5, reads DAGVTQSPTHLIKTRGQQVTLRCSPKSGHDTVSWYQQALGQGPQFIFQYYEEEERQRGNFPDRFSGHQFPNYSSELNVNALLLGDSALYLCASSLGRSVRTQYFGPGTRLLVL.

The chain recombines TRBV2 with TRBJ2-2; 14 bases map to TRBD2. Trimming at V came to 7 bases and at J to 3 bases, leaving 7 bases not matched to a gene. The CDR3 has 17 residues. CDR1 and CDR2 from the germline V gene are SNHLY and FYNNEI. This CDR3 is CASTRLAGGLDTGELFF. The CDR3 DNA sequence: TGTGCCAGCACAAGACTAGCGGGGGGGCTCGACACCGGGGAGCTGTTTTTT.

The count of this clone is one. V gene TRBV10-3 combines with J gene TRBJ2-5; 10 positions agree with TRBD2. The CDR3 loop spans 15 amino acids. Germline V gene sequence: CDR1 ENHRY, CDR2 SYGVKD. V trimming: 5 bases; J trimming: 2 bases; junction bases outside the gene matches: 5. The CDR3 is CAISSSGSGQETQYF. The CDR3, as DNA: TGTGCCATCAGTTCTAGCGGGAGTGGGCAAGAGACCCAGTACTTC.

This clone was detected once. The chain joins TRBV3-1 (or the pseudogene TRBV3-2) to TRBJ1-6, with unresolved D. V was pared by 4 bases and J by 0 bases, with 7 bases between. The CDR3 is 15 amino acids. Per the germline V gene, CDR1 is LGHDT and CDR2 is YNNKEL (reference sequence). The CDR3 DNA reads as TGTGCCAGCAGCCCGGGGAGCTCCTATAATTCACCCCTCCACTTT. It specifies CASSPGSSYNSPLHF.

V usage is TRBV6-2 or TRBV6-3 and J usage is TRBJ1-1; D perhaps matches TRBD1 (5 bases). This CDR3 spans 14 amino acids. V was pared by 4 bases and J by 1 base, with 10 bases between. Germline loops: CDR1 MNHEY, CDR2 SVGEGT. CDR3 coding DNA: TGTGCCAGCAGTTTCCCTAGGGGGAACACTGAAGCTTTCTTT. It codes for CASSFPRGNTEAFF.

The V and J genes are TRBV13 and TRBJ2-7, with 9 bases matching TRBD1. The junction had 14 bases not matched to a gene; V was cut back by 7 bases and J by 7 bases. Germline V lookup: CDR1 PRHDT, CDR2 FYEKMQ (reference sequence). This CDR3 has 15 amino acids. CDR3 protein: CASTRTGEKVVEQYF. The DNA for the CDR3 is TGTGCCAGCACCAGGACAGGGGAGAAAGTAGTTGAGCAGTACTTC.

This clone was found a few times. This chain connects TRBV15 to TRBJ1-5; 10 bases match TRBD1. Germline V lookup: CDR1 LNHNV, CDR2 YYDKDF (reference sequence). This CDR3 comprises 15 residues. Trimming removed 3 bases from V and 6 bases from J; junction bases left unmatched: 5. CDR3 sequence: CATSSDRGPGQPQHF. Here the CDR3 DNA reads TGTGCCACCAGCAGTGACAGGGGGCCGGGTCAGCCCCAGCATTTT.

The chain couples TRBV7-9 to TRBJ1-1; D call uncertain. CDR3 length equals 13 residues. CDR1 SEHNR and CDR2 FQNEAQ come from the germline V gene (reference sequence). V lost 5 bases to trimming and J lost 4 bases, with 11 bases between them. The CDR3 sequence: CASSPKYRTEAFF. For the CDR3, the DNA is TGTGCCAGCAGCCCTAAATACCGCACTGAAGCTTTCTTT.

V and J are TRBV12-5 and TRBJ1-1; a weak D match, TRBD1 (6 bases). V dropped 5 bases and J dropped 2 bases, with 24 bases sitting between them. This CDR3 contains 18 residues. The germline V gene has CDR1 LGHNT and CDR2 FRNRAP. CDR3 loop: CASGKLEKGHISNTEAFF. The CDR3 region has the DNA TGTGCTAGTGGTAAGCTCGAAAAGGGACACATAAGCAACACTGAAGCTTTCTTT.

The chain couples TRBV18 to TRBJ1-5, with TRBD1 as a possible D gene (6 bases). Germline lookup yields CDR1 KGHSH and CDR2 LQKENI. The CDR3 spans 20 residues. V lost 3 bases, J lost 2 bases, and 26 bases lay in between. Here the CDR3 DNA reads TGTGCCAGCTCACCTCCTAATCCGGGCGGGGGCGGAAAGGGCAATCAGCCCCAGCATTTT. This codes for CASSPPNPGGGGKGNQPQHF. Drawing the rest from reference TRBV18 and TRBJ1-5, the complete variable domain is NAGVMQNPRHLVRRRGQEARLRCSPMKGHSHVYWYRQLPEEGLKFMVYLQKENIIDESGMPKERFSAEFPKEGPSILRIQQVVRGDSAAYFCASSPPNPGGGGKGNQPQHFGDGTRLSIL.

Comments on this clone: At one boundary the junction diverges from the germline segment, which might be a read error. The V and J genes are TRBV2 and TRBJ2-7, with D unresolved. Germline V gene lookup returns CDR1 SNHLY and CDR2 FYNNEI. This CDR3 has 13 residues. CDR3 DNA: TGTGCCAGCAGAATCTCTCCGGTCTACCAGCAGTACTTC. Translating it yields CASRISPVYQQYF. The whole variable domain, filled in from reference TRBV2 and TRBJ2-7, reads EPEVTQTPSHQVTQMGQEVILRCVPISNHLYFYWYRQILGQKVEFLVSFYNNEISEKSEIFDDQFSVERPDGSNFTLKIRSTKLEDSAMYFCASRISPVYQQYFGPGTRLTVT.

This chain connects TRBV11-2 to TRBJ2-3; TRBD2 agrees at 7 bases. V was clipped by 1 base and J by 2 bases; unmatched bases: 6. CDR3 length: 16 residues. Germline-derived CDR1 and CDR2 are SGHAT and FQNNGV. In DNA form, the CDR3 reads TGTGCCAGCAGCTTAGGGGCTAGCGGTTACACAGATACGCAGTATTTT. It yields the protein CASSLGASGYTDTQYF.